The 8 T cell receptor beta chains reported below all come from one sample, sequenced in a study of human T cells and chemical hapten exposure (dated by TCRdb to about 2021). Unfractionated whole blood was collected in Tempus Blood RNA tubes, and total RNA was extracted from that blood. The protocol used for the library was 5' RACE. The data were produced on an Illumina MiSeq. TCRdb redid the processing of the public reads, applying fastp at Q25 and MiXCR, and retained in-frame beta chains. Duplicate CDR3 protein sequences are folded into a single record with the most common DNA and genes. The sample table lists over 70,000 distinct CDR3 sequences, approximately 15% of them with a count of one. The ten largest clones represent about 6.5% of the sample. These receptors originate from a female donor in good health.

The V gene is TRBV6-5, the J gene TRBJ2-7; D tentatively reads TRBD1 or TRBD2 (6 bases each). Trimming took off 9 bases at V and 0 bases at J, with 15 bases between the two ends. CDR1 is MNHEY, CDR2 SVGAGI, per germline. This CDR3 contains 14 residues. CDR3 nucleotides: TGTGCCAGTACGGGGGCAGACGCCTCCTACGAGCAGTACTTC. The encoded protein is CASTGADASYEQYF.

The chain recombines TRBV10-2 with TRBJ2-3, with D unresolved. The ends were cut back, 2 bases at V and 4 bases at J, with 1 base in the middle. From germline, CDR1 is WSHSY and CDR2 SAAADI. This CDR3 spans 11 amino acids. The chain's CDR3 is CASSEADTQYF. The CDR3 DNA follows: TGCGCCAGCAGTGAGGCAGATACGCAGTATTTT.

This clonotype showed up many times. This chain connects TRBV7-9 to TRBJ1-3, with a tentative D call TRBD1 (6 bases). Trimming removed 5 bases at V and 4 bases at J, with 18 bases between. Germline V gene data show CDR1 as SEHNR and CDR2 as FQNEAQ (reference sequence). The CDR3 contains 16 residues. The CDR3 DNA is TGTGCCAGCAGCCTCTGGACAGCTCGCTCGGGAAACACCATATATTTT. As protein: CASSLWTARSGNTIYF. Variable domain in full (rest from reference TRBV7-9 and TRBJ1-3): DTGVSQNPRHKITKRGQNVTFRCDPISEHNRLYWYRQTLGQGPEFLTYFQNEAQLEKSRLLSDRFSAERPKGSFSTLEIQRTEQGDSAMYLCASSLWTARSGNTIYFGEGSWLTVV.

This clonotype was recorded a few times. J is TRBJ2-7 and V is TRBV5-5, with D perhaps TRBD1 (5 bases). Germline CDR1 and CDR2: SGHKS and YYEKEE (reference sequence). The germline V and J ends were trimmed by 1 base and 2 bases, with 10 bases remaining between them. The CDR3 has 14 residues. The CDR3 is CASSLLRQPYEQYF. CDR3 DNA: TGTGCCAGCAGCTTGTTGCGACAGCCCTACGAGCAGTACTTC.

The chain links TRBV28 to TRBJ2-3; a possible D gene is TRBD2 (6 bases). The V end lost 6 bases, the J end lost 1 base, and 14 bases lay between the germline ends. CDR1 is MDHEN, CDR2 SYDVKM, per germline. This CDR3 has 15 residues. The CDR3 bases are TGTGCCAGCAGCCGCGGGGATCCGGGCACAGATACGCAGTATTTT. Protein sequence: CASSRGDPGTDTQYF.

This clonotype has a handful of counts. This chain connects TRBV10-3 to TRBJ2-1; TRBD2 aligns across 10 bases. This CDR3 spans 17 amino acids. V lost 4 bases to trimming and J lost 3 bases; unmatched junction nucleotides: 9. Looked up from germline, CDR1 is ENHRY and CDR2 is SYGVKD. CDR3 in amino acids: CAISGSGGLHIYNEQFF. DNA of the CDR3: TGTGCCATCAGTGGTAGCGGGGGGCTACATATCTACAATGAGCAGTTCTTC.

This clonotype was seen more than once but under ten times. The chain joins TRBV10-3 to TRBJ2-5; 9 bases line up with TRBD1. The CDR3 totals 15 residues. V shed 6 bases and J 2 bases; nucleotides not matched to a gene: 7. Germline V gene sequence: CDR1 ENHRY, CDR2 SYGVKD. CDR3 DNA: TGTGCCATCAGCCCGGGGACAGGGAGACAAGAGACCCAGTACTTC. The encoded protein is CAISPGTGRQETQYF.

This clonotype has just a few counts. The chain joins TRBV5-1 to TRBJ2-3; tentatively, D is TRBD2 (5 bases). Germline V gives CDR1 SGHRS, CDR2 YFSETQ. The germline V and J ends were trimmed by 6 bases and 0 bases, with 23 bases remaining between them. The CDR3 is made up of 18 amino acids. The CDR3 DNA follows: TGCGCCAGCACCCTTAGTGGAGGCCGAAGGGCCAGCACAGATACGCAGTATTTT. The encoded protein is CASTLSGGRRASTDTQYF.